This T cell receptor beta chain was found in a study of blood T cell repertoires in COVID-19. Overall study: Whether acute or convalescent, the COVID-19 samples came from the United States, Italy and Spain.

Trimming shortened V by 2 bases and J by 5 bases, and 18 bases separated the two germline ends. CDR1 MDHEN and CDR2 SYDVKM come from the germline V gene. The length of the CDR3 is 16 residues. Original processing methods: It was from reference gene primer amplification that nucleated cell counts were estimated. Data came from immunoSEQ multiplex PCR; TCRdb stores just in-frame clones and leaves some out. V and J calls and clone size are copied from that table; D and trimming were computed from the DNA. The data show about 250,000 clones, about 82% seen once. This TCR was sampled from a man aged 45-60 years with active or convalescent COVID-19. The rearrangement uses TRBV28 and TRBJ2-5; a weak D match, TRBD2 (6 bases). Input material: peripheral blood. The CDR3 coding sequence is TGTGCCAGCAGTTTAGGAGGAGGGAGAGTTGGGGAGACCCAGTACTTC. Protein: CASSLGGGRVGETQYF.